The 8 T cell receptor beta chains below all came from one sample that was sequenced in a study of post-analysis software for immune sequencing data. The study, taken as a whole, reports: TRBV5-6, TRBV5-1 and TRBV20-1 were among roughly 5 TRBV segments more frequent in patients than controls.

The authors incorporated unique molecular identifiers into the TCR beta cDNA libraries. TCRdb ran MiXCR on the PCR reads and lists one entry per CDR3 protein. The sample lists about 380,000 distinct CDR3 sequences; approximately 38% were seen once. Their specific antigens are unknown. The specimen sequenced was blood. All receptors derive from a girl between 10 and 17 years old with multiple sclerosis.

This clonotype was counted only a few times. The chain links TRBV20-1 to TRBJ2-5; tentative D call: TRBD2 (5 bases). V was pared by 3 bases and J by 1 base, with 9 bases between. This CDR3 is 13 amino acids long. Germline CDR1 is DFQATT and CDR2 is SNEGSKA (reference sequence). The DNA of the CDR3 is TGCAGTGCTAGTAGACGGGGCCAAGAGACCCAGTACTTC. Encoded protein: CSASRRGQETQYF.

The chain recombines TRBV12-3 or TRBV12-4 with TRBJ2-5; no definite D call. The germline V and J ends were trimmed by 1 base and 7 bases, with 13 bases remaining between them. The CDR3 runs to 14 residues. Written as DNA, the CDR3 is TGTGCCAGCAGTTTAGATAACGGATCCGGGACCCAGTACTTC. Its translation is CASSLDNGSGTQYF.

The rearrangement joins TRBV4-2 to TRBJ2-1; 10 bases align to TRBD2. J gave up 8 bases and V 0 bases, and 7 bases lay outside the gene matches. This CDR3 has 16 residues. Germline CDR1 reads LGHNA; CDR2 reads YNFKEQ. Written as DNA, the CDR3 is TGTGCCAGCAGCCAAGAGGGAGCGGGGGGGCCGGATGAGCAGTTCTTC. This encodes CASSQEGAGGPDEQFF.

In this sample, this clonotype turned up a few times. This chain joins TRBV20-1 and TRBJ1-6; D ambiguous. CDR1 is DFQATT, CDR2 SNEGSKA, per germline (reference sequence). The CDR3 covers 12 residues. V lost 3 bases, J lost 6 bases, and 6 bases lay in between. As DNA, the CDR3 is TGCAGTGCTAGCTGGGGTAATTCACCCCTCCACTTT. It codes for CSASWGNSPLHF.

The V and J genes are TRBV7-9 and TRBJ2-2; D is possibly TRBD2 (5 bases). The CDR3 extends over 15 amino acids. V lost 2 bases, J lost 3 bases, and 10 bases lay in between. Germline V CDR1 and CDR2: SEHNR, FQNEAQ (reference sequence). The CDR3 DNA is TGTGCCAGCAGCTTAAGGCAGGAGGACACCGGGGAGCTGTTTTTT. It specifies CASSLRQEDTGELFF.

This clonotype was seen more than once but under ten times. This sequence joins TRBV14 and TRBJ2-1, with D unresolved. The CDR3 consists of 13 residues. The germline CDR1 and CDR2 sequences are SGHDN and FVKESK. V gave up 2 bases and J gave up 10 bases, with 12 bases separating them. As DNA, the CDR3 is TGTGCCAGCAGCCAACTTTTCGGATTAGAGCAGTTCTTC. Amino acids: CASSQLFGLEQFF.

This clonotype was counted between two and nine times. V is TRBV30 and J is TRBJ2-3; D is possibly TRBD2 (5 bases). V was cut by 2 bases and J by 2 bases, with 11 bases left in between. This CDR3 comprises 14 residues. Germline V CDR1 and CDR2: GTSNPN, SVGIG (reference sequence). The CDR3 region has the DNA TGTGCCTGGAGTCCAGAGGGATCCACAGATACGCAGTATTTT. Translating it yields CAWSPEGSTDTQYF. The full variable domain, with the rest looked up from reference TRBV30 and TRBJ2-3, is SQTIHQWPATLVQPVGSPLSLECTVEGTSNPNLYWYRQAAGRGLQLLFYSVGIGQISSEVPQNLSASRPQDRQFILSSKKLLLSDSGFYLCAWSPEGSTDTQYFGPGTRLTVL.

The rearrangement uses TRBV7-9 and TRBJ1-2, with D perhaps TRBD1 (5 bases). This CDR3 spans 14 amino acids. Trimming stripped 5 bases from V and 6 bases from J, with 16 bases between. The germline V gene has CDR1 SEHNR and CDR2 FQNEAQ (reference sequence). The CDR3 DNA follows: TGTGCCAGCAGCGTGGGGGAGTTAGGGGATGGCTACACCTTC. Translation gives CASSVGELGDGYTF.